What follows are 4 T cell receptor beta chains derived from one specimen sequenced in a study of glioma-infiltrating T cells after dendritic cell vaccination. Profiled with immunoSEQ multiplex PCR; TCRdb holds only in-frame clones, not every one. The sample includes 70,000 to 100,000 clones, under 85% of them seen just once. Time point reported: after dendritic cell vaccination, including at tumor progression/relapse. The specimen was blood, collected after dendritic cell vaccination. These receptors came from a human donor with glioblastoma.

The rearrangement joins TRBV9 to TRBJ1-1; weak D call: TRBD1 (6 bases). V gave up 4 bases and J gave up 1 base, with 17 bases separating them. Germline lookup yields CDR1 SGDLS and CDR2 YYNGEE. This CDR3 is 16 amino acids long. CDR3 loop: CASSSLRGVRNTEAFF. Here the CDR3 DNA reads TGTGCCAGCAGCTCCCTCAGGGGAGTTAGGAACACTGAAGCTTTCTTT.

The CDR3 sequence is CASSSGQLNTEAFF. Here the CDR3 DNA reads TGCGCCAGCAGCTCGGGACAGCTGAACACTGAAGCTTTCTTT. V and J are TRBV5-1 and TRBJ1-1, with 7 bases identical to TRBD1. J was trimmed by 0 bases and V by 3 bases; bases with no gene match: 2. The length of the CDR3 is 14 residues. Germline CDR1 and CDR2: SGHRS and YFSETQ. The full variable domain, completed using reference TRBV5-1 and TRBJ1-1, is KAGVTQTPRYLIKTRGQQVTLSCSPISGHRSVSWYQQTPGQGLQFLFEYFSETQRNKGNFPGRFSGRQFSNSRSEMNVSTLELGDSALYLCASSSGQLNTEAFFGQGTRLTVV.

This chain links TRBV29-1 with TRBJ1-2, with a weak D call TRBD1 (5 bases). CDR1 and CDR2 (germline): SQVTM, ANQGSEA. V lost 6 bases to trimming and J lost 7 bases, with 21 bases between them. There are 14 residues in the CDR3. Here the CDR3 reads CSVTMGDSSGGYTF. For the CDR3, the DNA is TGCAGCGTCACCATGGGGGACTCTTCGGGTGGCTACACCTTC.

The chain couples TRBV2 to TRBJ2-2; D possibly corresponds to TRBD1 (6 bases). The CDR3 is 14 residues long. Trimming pared 7 bases from V and 3 bases from J, leaving 12 bases between. Germline CDR1 and CDR2: SNHLY and FYNNEI. The CDR3 here is CASMTGQYTGELFF. The CDR3 coding sequence is TGTGCCAGCATGACTGGACAGTACACCGGGGAGCTGTTTTTT. Full variable domain (missing parts from reference TRBV2 and TRBJ2-2): EPEVTQTPSHQVTQMGQEVILRCVPISNHLYFYWYRQILGQKVEFLVSFYNNEISEKSEIFDDQFSVERPDGSNFTLKIRSTKLEDSAMYFCASMTGQYTGELFFGEGSRLTVL.